This T cell receptor (beta chain) emerged from a study of shared clonotypes between healthy human individuals. The sample holds one count of this clone. The antigen is undetermined. The study, taken as a whole, reports: Across a handful of donors, naive CD4 shared about 5%, naive CD8 around 3.5%, memory CD4 2.3%, memory CD8 more than 0.35%. Sequencing depth was expected to influence donor clonotype sharing.

Each subset's genomic DNA was split evenly across several immunoSEQ plates. TCRdb's table, derived via immunoSEQ multiplex PCR, lists solely in-frame clones and lacks some. The sample gives hundreds of thousands of clones, 92% of which show up once; nearly 25% is in the top ten. Germline CDR1 reads MNHEY; CDR2 reads SMNVEV (reference sequence). The length of the CDR3 is 14 residues. V dropped 5 bases and J dropped 1; count of bases not matched to a gene: 3. As defined, naive CD8 cells were CD45RO-negative and positively selected for CCR7, with terminally differentiated effector memory CD45RA+ cells excluded.

The chain links TRBV27 to TRBJ2-7; 9 nucleotides match TRBD1. The TCR sequence derives from a man aged 25 to 45 in good health. The sequencing sample was made of naive CD8+ T cells sorted from blood. CDR3: CASSPTGGSYEQYF. CDR3 sequence (DNA): TGTGCCAGCAGTCCGACAGGGGGATCCTACGAGCAGTACTTC.